Listed below are T cell receptor beta chains from one sample, sequenced in a study of blood T cell repertoires in COVID-19. Using immunoSEQ multiplex PCR, the repertoire was profiled, and TCRdb retains in-frame clones only, with some absent. The table lists about 190,000 clones, around 84% of them singletons, with under 15% in the top ten. Sequences were obtained from peripheral blood. The receptor source for this set is a man aged 25-45 years with active or convalescent COVID-19. The CDR3 runs from the conserved cysteine through the conserved F or W. D genes are given only for firm matches. Only part of the rows carry a size: once, few, many, or a class if the clone is expanded.

clone_size j_call v_call d_call cdr3_aa cdr3_nt
NA TRBJ1-2 TRBV5-1 NA CASREGDYGYTF TGCGCCAGCAGGGAGGGCGACTATGGCTACACCTTC
NA TRBJ1-2 TRBV19 TRBD1 CASSVKTGGGNYGYTF TGTGCCAGTAGTGTAAAAACAGGGGGCGGTAACTATGGCTACACCTTC
NA TRBJ2-1 TRBV5-1 TRBD1 CASSGTGGARNEQFF TGCGCCAGCAGCGGGACAGGGGGCGCCAGGAATGAGCAGTTCTTC
once TRBJ2-5 TRBV28 NA CASSSVAGFQETQYF TGTGCCAGCAGTTCTGTTGCAGGGTTTCAAGAGACCCAGTACTTC
NA TRBJ1-1 TRBV9 NA CASSATGARTEAFF TGTGCCAGCAGCGCGACAGGCGCCCGCACTGAAGCTTTCTTT
NA TRBJ1-2 TRBV7-9 TRBD1 CASSFLGQINYGYTF TGTGCCAGCAGCTTTTTGGGACAGATCAACTATGGCTACACCTTC
NA TRBJ1-1 TRBV7-2 TRBD1 CASSPIRQGTGAEAFF TGTGCCAGCAGCCCCATAAGACAGGGGACGGGCGCTGAAGCTTTCTTT
NA TRBJ1-5 TRBV19 NA CASSRGDLSNQPQHF TGTGCCAGTAGCCGAGGAGACCTTAGCAATCAGCCCCAGCATTTT
NA TRBJ2-2 TRBV7-9 NA CASSLVALATGELFF TGTGCCAGCAGCTTAGTAGCCCTAGCGACCGGGGAGCTGTTTTTT
once TRBJ2-5 TRBV5-4 NA CASSSLDRFQETQYF TGTGCCAGCAGCTCGCTAGACAGATTCCAAGAGACCCAGTACTTC
few TRBJ1-3 TRBV7-9 NA CASSFRDTGNTIYF TGTGCCAGCAGCTTTCGTGACACCGGAAACACCATATATTTT
NA TRBJ2-7 TRBV19 NA CASSTGVGEQYF TGTGCCAGTAGTACCGGGGTGGGGGAGCAGTACTTC
NA TRBJ2-1 TRBV7-2 TRBD2 CASSPLGAGGLNEQFF TGTGCCAGCAGCCCCCTTGGAGCGGGAGGATTGAATGAGCAGTTCTTC
NA TRBJ2-3 TRBV7-8 NA CASGSGGGADTQYF TGTGCCAGCGGGTCCGGTGGGGGCGCAGATACGCAGTATTTT
NA TRBJ2-7 TRBV7-2 NA CASSLDPGNYEQYF TGTGCCAGCAGCTTAGACCCAGGCAACTACGAGCAGTACTTC
NA TRBJ1-2 TRBV7-9 NA CASLTSTDYGYTF TGTGCCAGCTTGACATCCACTGACTATGGCTACACCTTC
NA TRBJ2-5 TRBV6-5 NA CASSLNGEMRETQYF TGTGCCAGCAGCCTCAACGGGGAAATGCGAGAGACCCAGTACTTC
NA TRBJ2-7 TRBV23-1 TRBD2 CASRRQRDSYEQYF TGCGCCAGCAGACGACAGCGGGACTCCTACGAGCAGTACTTC
NA TRBJ2-5 TRBV7-2 TRBD2 CASSLTSGGGETQYF TGTGCCAGCAGCTTAACTAGCGGGGGTGGAGAGACCCAGTACTTC
NA TRBJ1-1 TRBV12-3/TRBV12-4 NA CASSLRQYTEAFF TGTGCCAGCAGTTTAAGACAGTACACTGAAGCTTTCTTT
NA TRBJ2-3 TRBV6-5 NA CASAHGAFRTDTQYF TGTGCCAGCGCCCATGGGGCATTTCGCACAGATACGCAGTATTTT
NA TRBJ1-6 TRBV7-9 NA CASSLGADFNSPLHF TGTGCCAGCAGCTTAGGGGCGGACTTCAATTCACCCCTCCACTTT
NA TRBJ1-6 TRBV6-1 NA CASSEGRRAALHF TGTGCCAGCAGTGAGGGGCGAAGGGCGGCCCTCCACTTT
NA TRBJ2-7 TRBV6-6 NA CASSYYMNSYEQYF TGTGCCAGCAGTTACTACATGAATTCCTACGAGCAGTACTTC
NA TRBJ2-1 TRBV19 NA CASTVGGAGGDEQFF TGTGCCAGTACCGTGGGGGGGGCCGGTGGGGATGAGCAGTTCTTC
NA TRBJ2-3 TRBV5-1 TRBD1 CASAAVAAGGSDTQYF TGCGCCAGCGCCGCCGTGGCGGCAGGGGGTTCGGATACGCAGTATTTT
NA TRBJ2-3 TRBV6-1 NA CASSEGGPWGTDTQYF TGTGCCAGCAGTGAAGGGGGCCCTTGGGGCACAGATACGCAGTATTTT
NA TRBJ2-1 TRBV4-3 TRBD2 CASSQGLANYEQFF TGCGCCAGCAGCCAAGGACTAGCGAACTATGAGCAGTTCTTC
NA TRBJ2-5 TRBV24-1 NA CATSGQGQETQYF TGTGCCACCAGTGGCCAGGGGCAAGAGACCCAGTACTTC
few TRBJ2-5 TRBV11-3 TRBD1 CASSRDSQETQYF TGTGCCAGCAGCCGGGACAGCCAAGAGACCCAGTACTTC
once TRBJ2-1 TRBV5-1 NA CASRRRDEYNEQFF TGCGCCAGCAGACGCCGAGATGAATACAATGAGCAGTTCTTC
NA TRBJ1-2 TRBV6-5 NA CASSLTRIYGYTF TGTGCCAGCAGTTTGACGAGGATCTATGGCTACACCTTC
NA TRBJ1-1 TRBV7-2 NA CASSTTGNTEAFF TGTGCCAGCAGCACGACAGGGAACACTGAAGCTTTCTTT
once TRBJ1-6 TRBV19 NA CASSMGLGRDNSPLHF TGTGCCAGTAGTATGGGCCTGGGCAGGGATAATTCACCCCTCCACTTT
NA TRBJ2-2 TRBV6-6 TRBD2 CASSARGLAGSGELFF TGTGCCAGCAGTGCCCGGGGACTAGCGGGATCCGGGGAGCTGTTTTTT
NA TRBJ2-7 TRBV27 NA CASVKGGEQYF TGTGCCAGCGTTAAAGGGGGCGAGCAGTACTTC
NA TRBJ1-5 TRBV24-1 TRBD1 CATSDKGTGGNQPQHF TGTGCCACCAGTGATAAGGGGACAGGGGGCAATCAGCCCCAGCATTTT
NA TRBJ1-3 TRBV5-4 TRBD1 CASSREGQFSGNTIYF TGTGCCAGCAGCCGGGAGGGACAGTTCTCTGGAAACACCATATATTTT
once TRBJ1-5 TRBV12-5 TRBD1 CASGLTGGNQPQHF TGTGCTAGTGGTCTGACAGGGGGGAATCAGCCCCAGCATTTT
NA TRBJ2-5 TRBV6-2/TRBV6-3 TRBD2 CASSYSTSGGETQYF TGTGCCAGCAGTTACTCGACTAGCGGGGGGGAGACCCAGTACTTC
NA TRBJ2-1 TRBV27 NA CASSLGGAYNEQFF TGTGCCAGCAGTTTAGGGGGCGCCTACAATGAGCAGTTCTTC
NA TRBJ1-2 TRBV29-1 NA CSVPDAGWGGYTF TGCAGCGTTCCTGACGCGGGATGGGGTGGCTACACCTTC
NA TRBJ1-6 TRBV4-2 TRBD1 CASSQGVVTGGSPLHF TGTGCCAGCAGCCAAGGGGTGGTGACAGGGGGTTCACCCCTCCACTTT
few TRBJ1-2 TRBV7-2 NA CASSFSGGLGYTF TGTGCCAGCAGCTTCTCGGGGGGCTTAGGCTACACCTTC
NA TRBJ1-4 TRBV24-1 NA CATSSPQGWGEKLFF TGTGCCACCAGCTCCCCACAGGGCTGGGGCGAAAAACTGTTTTTT
NA TRBJ1-3 TRBV28 TRBD1 CASRAQGVGNTIYF TGTGCCAGCAGAGCCCAGGGGGTTGGAAACACCATATATTTT
NA TRBJ1-1 TRBV19 NA CASSPDRYQGAFF TGTGCCAGTAGCCCCGACAGGTACCAAGGAGCTTTCTTT
NA TRBJ2-1 TRBV29-1 TRBD2 CSVKGLAGEFEQFF TGCAGCGTTAAGGGACTAGCGGGAGAGTTTGAGCAGTTCTTC
NA TRBJ1-3 TRBV6-5 NA CASRTISGNTIYF TGTGCCAGCAGGACAATCTCTGGAAACACCATATATTTT
NA TRBJ1-1 TRBV28 NA CASRRGGGVMNTEAFF TGTGCCAGCAGAAGGGGGGGAGGGGTAATGAACACTGAAGCTTTCTTT
NA TRBJ2-1 TRBV4-1 TRBD2 CASRAGTSGSNGYNEQFF TGCGCCAGCAGGGCCGGGACTAGCGGGAGTAACGGCTACAATGAGCAGTTCTTC
NA TRBJ2-3 TRBV4-2 NA CASSQVLVGLGSTQYF TGTGCCAGCAGCCAAGTACTAGTGGGGTTGGGTAGTACGCAGTATTTT
NA TRBJ2-1 TRBV4-2 TRBD2 CASSQGGSGGLSYNEQFF TGTGCCAGCAGCCAAGGCGGTAGCGGGGGTCTTTCCTACAATGAGCAGTTCTTC
NA TRBJ2-5 TRBV9 NA CASSVGQHVLQETQYF TGTGCCAGCAGCGTGGGCCAGCATGTGCTCCAAGAGACCCAGTACTTC
few TRBJ1-3 TRBV9 TRBD1 CASSPGQDRLSSGNTIYF TGTGCCAGCAGCCCGGGACAGGATCGGTTGAGCTCTGGAAACACCATATATTTT